Below, one TCR beta chain is given with its context. What it binds is not known. This specimen comes from a study of T cell responses to AZD1222 COVID-19 vaccine. Findings of the study overall: The breadth and depth of Spike-specific TCRs increased once two AZD1222 doses had been given. Possibly, clonal diversity was underestimated; donors were largely white British and included more females. The study sampled repertoires only after the peak T cell response.

Here immunoSEQ multiplex PCR was the method, and the copy in TCRdb shows in-frame clones only, minus some. The table has 140,000 to 150,000 clones, roughly four fifths seen once. The germline gives CDR1 KGHSH, CDR2 LQKENI. The CDR3 is 13 amino acids. The V gene end was trimmed by 2 bases and the J gene end by 7 bases; junction bases not matched to a gene: 4. This receptor was obtained from an adult in good health. The sequenced sample was peripheral blood, obtained on day 0 of MenACWY control vaccination. V is TRBV18 and J is TRBJ1-1; TRBD1 aligns across 7 bases. The CDR3 region is CASSPRGPGEAFF. CDR3 coding DNA: TGTGCCAGCTCACCAAGGGGGCCTGGTGAAGCTTTCTTT.